This T cell receptor (beta chain) stems from a study of blood T cell repertoires in COVID-19. Study context: The samples span acute and convalescent COVID-19 from the United States, Italy and Spain. T cells, B-cell-depleted T cells, or PBMCs provided the cDNA or gDNA that served as material.

This CDR3 comprises 14 residues. Trimming removed 0 bases at V and 4 bases at J, with 10 bases between. In the authors' methods: Quantification of nucleated cells was approximated via reference gene primer amplification. TCRdb's table, derived via immunoSEQ multiplex PCR, lists solely in-frame clones and lacks some. That table supplies the V and J calls and clone size; D and trimming were determined from the DNA. The sample lists 20,000 to 30,000 clones, approximately 92% occurring once. The source of this sequence is a human donor in a cohort sampled during active COVID-19. The chain couples TRBV5-3 to TRBJ2-5; D possibly corresponds to TRBD1 (6 bases). TRBV5-3 is given ORF status, its function remaining uncertain. The sample consisted of peripheral blood. The DNA of the CDR3 is TGTGCCAGAAGCTTGGTTAGGGGGAGAGAGACCCAGTACTTC. It codes for CARSLVRGRETQYF.